This T cell receptor beta chain was captured in a study of post-analysis software for immune sequencing data. Looking at the study overall: Patients had relapsing-remitting, secondary progressive or progressive-relapsing multiple sclerosis; some lacked subtype. Study outcomes and limitations: Compared against controls, patients with multiple sclerosis displayed significantly lower normalized Chao1 diversity. Roughly 5 TRBV segments occurring more often in patients than controls included TRBV5-6, TRBV5-1 and TRBV20-1. Same-batch samples co-clustered strongly by F measure.

On this clonotype itself: What it binds is unknown.

Unique molecular identifiers featured in each of the TCR beta cDNA libraries. The T cell input of about 0.95 to 11 million gave about half a million cDNA molecules. In TCRdb, the PCR reads were re-called with MiXCR into one record per CDR3 protein. Found here are roughly 400,000 distinct CDR3 sequences, approximately 42% of them singletons; the top ten hold around 8%. Germline CDR1 and CDR2: DFQATT and SNEGSKA (reference sequence). This CDR3 has 16 amino acids. After removal of 6 bases from V and 4 bases from J, the junction contained 11 bases not matched to a gene. The sequenced material came from blood. The source is a girl aged 2-10 years with multiple sclerosis. The gene calls are TRBV20-1 and TRBJ1-6; 8 nucleotides agree with TRBD1. CDR3 nucleotide sequence: TGCAGTGCCGGGACAGGCCGGGATTATTATAATTCACCCCTCCACTTT. Translating it yields CSAGTGRDYYNSPLHF.